The 13 T cell receptor beta chains below all came from one sample that was sequenced in a study of T cells after yellow fever vaccination. MiXCR, run by TCRdb on the 5' RACE reads, gives a single entry per CDR3 protein. The sample includes 230,000 or so distinct CDR3 sequences, around 6.7% of them seen just once. The sequencing used CD4+ T cells sorted from PBMCs, collected on the day of the yellow fever booster vaccination. The receptors originated from a man aged 30-40 years who received the YFV17D yellow fever vaccine.

The chain uses TRBV6-5 and TRBJ2-7, with 7 nucleotides matching TRBD1. The CDR3 is made up of 15 amino acids. Germline V lookup: CDR1 MNHEY, CDR2 SVGAGI. The V gene end was trimmed by 6 bases and the J gene end by 1 base; junction bases not matched to a gene: 9. The CDR3: CASRQPGGESYEQYF. CDR3 nucleotides: TGTGCCAGCAGACAACCAGGGGGAGAGTCCTACGAGCAGTACTTC.

This clonotype was recorded once. The CDR3 here is CASSLGFSVENYGYTF. The CDR3 region has the DNA TGTGCCAGCAGCTTAGGGTTTTCGGTAGAAAACTATGGCTACACCTTC. The chain combines TRBV7-2 with TRBJ1-2; D remains unclear. Trimming cost V 1 base and J 2 bases, with 14 bases left between them. This CDR3 is built from 16 residues. CDR1 and CDR2 (germline): SGHTA, FQGNSA.

This clonotype was observed many times. The conserved final phenylalanine or tryptophan is absent from the CDR3, which likely points to a read error. The DNA is left out, because the CDR3 cannot be placed on it with certainty; the CDR3 is given as TCRdb lists it. The rearrangement joins TRBV12-3 or TRBV12-4 to TRBJ2-5; TRBD1, as called in the table, went unchecked against the DNA. The CDR3 has 12 residues if both end residues are counted. CDR3 in amino acids: CASSLPAPTVVI.

The rearrangement uses TRBV5-1 and TRBJ2-1; D is undetermined. The V end was cut by 0 bases, the J end by 8 bases, with 9 bases between. Germline V gene data show CDR1 as SGHRS and CDR2 as YFSETQ. The CDR3 runs 13 residues. The CDR3 bases are TGCGCCAGCAGCTTGGCGGGTGCAGATGAGCAGTTCTTC. Its protein product is CASSLAGADEQFF. The complete variable domain, with remaining parts taken from reference TRBV5-1 and TRBJ2-1, reads KAGVTQTPRYLIKTRGQQVTLSCSPISGHRSVSWYQQTPGQGLQFLFEYFSETQRNKGNFPGRFSGRQFSNSRSEMNVSTLELGDSALYLCASSLAGADEQFFGPGTRLTVL.

The chain couples TRBV5-4 to TRBJ1-2; D unresolved. The germline V gene has CDR1 SGHNT and CDR2 YYREEE (reference sequence). Trimming removed 0 bases at V and 3 bases at J, with 6 bases between. This CDR3 is 13 amino acids long. The CDR3 reads CASSLAKHYGYTF. In nucleotides, the CDR3 is TGTGCCAGCAGCTTGGCCAAACACTATGGCTACACCTTC.

This clonotype came up many times. V gene TRBV7-2 combines with J gene TRBJ2-3; TRBD2 matches 8 bases. V lost 4 bases, J lost 1 base, and 7 bases stayed unmatched. The CDR3 extends over 16 amino acids. Germline values: CDR1 SGHTA, CDR2 FQGNSA. This CDR3 reads CASSSLPGRGTDTQYF. DNA for the CDR3: TGTGCCAGCAGCTCCCTTCCCGGGAGGGGCACAGATACGCAGTATTTT.

This clonotype was detected a few times. The CDR3 sequence is CASSAPSSGSNTGELFF. As DNA, the CDR3 is TGTGCCAGCAGTGCGCCGAGTAGCGGGTCGAACACCGGGGAGCTGTTTTTT. This chain connects TRBV12-3 or TRBV12-4 to TRBJ2-2, with 7 positions matching TRBD2. V lost 5 bases and J lost 0; bases outside the gene matches: 9. The CDR3 totals 17 residues.

This clonotype was found a few times. V is TRBV28 and J is TRBJ2-3; the D gene is possibly TRBD1 (6 bases). V was shortened by 6 bases and J by 4 bases, with 17 bases between the two germline ends. Germline assignment: CDR1 MDHEN and CDR2 SYDVKM. The CDR3 length is 15 residues. CDR3 nucleotide sequence: TGTGCCAGCAGCTCTCCGAGGGGGAGAGCAGATACGCAGTATTTT. This sequence encodes CASSSPRGRADTQYF.

This clonotype was seen at least ten times. The chain combines TRBV6-6 with TRBJ2-5, with TRBD2 as a possible D gene (6 bases). This CDR3 is built from 13 residues. Germline V gene sequence: CDR1 MNHNY, CDR2 SVGAGI (reference sequence). V was trimmed by 8 bases and J by 1 base, leaving 11 bases between them. The CDR3 nucleotides are TGTGCCAGCTGCGGGACCCCCCAAGAGACCCAGTACTTC. Translation: CASCGTPQETQYF.

The V call is TRBV5-1, the J call TRBJ2-3; 14 bases are a match to TRBD2. V shed 4 bases and J 6 bases; nucleotides not matched to a gene: 4. The CDR3 covers 15 residues. From germline, CDR1 is SGHRS and CDR2 YFSETQ. The DNA for the CDR3 is TGCGCCAGCAGCATCCGGACTAGCGGGGGGGATACGCAGTATTTT. Its protein is CASSIRTSGGDTQYF.

The chain has TRBV30 and TRBJ2-7; 12 bases are shared with TRBD1. The V segment lost 0 bases and the J segment 9 bases; nucleotides outside the gene matches: 9. CDR1 is GTSNPN and CDR2 is SVGIG in the germline V gene (reference sequence). The CDR3 sequence is 15 residues long. The CDR3 loop reads CAWSVIPGQGASQYF. In DNA form, the CDR3 reads TGTGCCTGGAGTGTAATCCCGGGACAGGGGGCATCGCAGTACTTC. The variable domain in full, completed from reference TRBV30 and TRBJ2-7, reads SQTIHQWPATLVQPVGSPLSLECTVEGTSNPNLYWYRQAAGRGLQLLFYSVGIGQISSEVPQNLSASRPQDRQFILSSKKLLLSDSGFYLCAWSVIPGQGASQYFGPGTRLTVT.

This clonotype was seen repeatedly, ten times or more. The V and J genes are TRBV7-9 and TRBJ2-3, with 7 nucleotides matching TRBD2. CDR1 and CDR2 (germline): SEHNR, FQNEAQ (reference sequence). This CDR3 spans 16 amino acids. The V and J ends lost 1 base and 2 bases, in that order; junction bases with no gene match: 6. The CDR3 is CASSLGQSGDTDTQYF. CDR3 in DNA: TGTGCCAGCAGCTTAGGGCAGAGCGGGGACACAGATACGCAGTATTTT.

J is TRBJ2-7 and V is TRBV7-9; tentative D call: TRBD2 (5 bases). V lost 1 base, J lost 7 bases, and 14 bases lay in between. The CDR3 consists of 14 residues. Germline-derived CDR1 and CDR2 are SEHNR and FQNEAQ (reference sequence). CDR3 DNA sequence: TGTGCCAGCAGCTTAGGCCGCGGGCCGGGTGAGCAGTACTTC. This encodes CASSLGRGPGEQYF.